Listed below are T cell receptor beta chains from one sample, sequenced in a study of tumor-infiltrating lymphocytes in primary liver carcinoma. TCRdb called the multiplex PCR reads again in MiXCR, with one record for every CDR3 protein. The sample includes more than 45,000 distinct CDR3 sequences, around 82% of them seen just once. Sequenced sample: liver tumor tissue from sampling region 5. The receptors here all came from a man aged 35 to 55 with primary liver carcinoma and hepatitis B virus infection. Each CDR3 is given without its conserved first and last residue. Fields, in order: V gene, J gene, clone size, CDR3 protein. Not every row has a clone size; where given, it reads once, few, many or a size class.

>TRBV10-3|TRBJ1-2|.
AISEWGNGYGYT
>TRBV11-2|TRBJ2-1|.
ASSTSGLYNELF
>TRBV29-1|TRBJ1-3|.
SVLGYRGRGNTIY
>TRBV12-3/TRBV12-4|TRBJ1-2|.
ASSRMIHYGYT
>TRBV20-1|TRBJ2-5|few
SAQTSGNSETQY
>TRBV5-1|TRBJ2-1|once
ASSLVGTEQF
>TRBV7-2|TRBJ1-1|few
ASSLPGQKNTEAF
>TRBV29-1|TRBJ2-7|.
SAMTSRTGTPYEQY
>TRBV6-4|TRBJ2-2|many
ASSDLNENTGELF
>TRBV12-3/TRBV12-4|TRBJ2-1|.
ASAGLAGPRWF
>TRBV29-1|TRBJ1-1|.
SDGGGSDMNTEAF
>TRBV2|TRBJ2-1|.
VSTNLGTNGSNEQL
>TRBV12-3/TRBV12-4|TRBJ2-1|once
ASSLWRHLFNEQF
>TRBV11-1|TRBJ2-4|large
ASSSPGQGASKNIQY
>TRBV11-2|TRBJ2-7|once
VSSPRGYERY
>TRBV11-2|TRBJ2-1|.
ACSFSGPFDYEQF
>TRBV6-2/TRBV6-3|TRBJ2-7|.
ASRTPTSGAYEQY
>TRBV4-2|TRBJ2-1|medium-sized
ASSQDQSGRKEQF
>TRBV6-5|TRBJ2-1|.
ANSCNLASSYNEQF
>TRBV11-2|TRBJ2-6|few
ASSVGGDRGISLSGVNVLT
>TRBV6-2/TRBV6-3|TRBJ2-2|many
ASERGGANTGELF
>TRBV5-6|TRBJ2-7|.
ASSRTWIGSYDQY
>TRBV11-2|TRBJ2-3|.
ASSPRGRVDTQY
>TRBV5-4|TRBJ1-6|.
ASSLDLSYNSLHH
>TRBV12-3/TRBV12-4|TRBJ2-1|.
ASSLGLAFNAQF
>TRBV5-1|TRBJ2-1|.
ASSLESNEEF
>TRBV20-1|TRBJ1-5|.
SARGTGKQSQH
>TRBV6-2/TRBV6-3|TRBJ2-1|.
VSNPRPAGGDEQF
>TRBV5-4|TRBJ2-7|.
ASSPTRTRINEQY
>TRBV14|TRBJ2-1|.
ASGQEGQGTGYIEQF
>TRBV11-1|TRBJ2-3|few
ASSLARTSGFTDTQY
>TRBV6-1|TRBJ1-5|.
ASSPHPRRFNQPQH
>TRBV20-1|TRBJ2-7|.
IAREGHPKRNEQY
>TRBV4-3|TRBJ2-7|few
ASNQDRASGYGQY
>TRBV28|TRBJ2-4|medium-sized
ASSPPGLARNIQY
>TRBV4-2|TRBJ1-1|medium-sized
ASSQDRGNTEAF
>TRBV28|TRBJ1-1|.
AGSVTGTHSGAF
>TRBV6-4|TRBJ2-2|medium-sized
ASSAEGAGELF
>TRBV28|TRBJ2-7|.
ASSLGGLHYEQY
>TRBV6-2/TRBV6-3|TRBJ2-7|once
AGSTPTSGGYVQH